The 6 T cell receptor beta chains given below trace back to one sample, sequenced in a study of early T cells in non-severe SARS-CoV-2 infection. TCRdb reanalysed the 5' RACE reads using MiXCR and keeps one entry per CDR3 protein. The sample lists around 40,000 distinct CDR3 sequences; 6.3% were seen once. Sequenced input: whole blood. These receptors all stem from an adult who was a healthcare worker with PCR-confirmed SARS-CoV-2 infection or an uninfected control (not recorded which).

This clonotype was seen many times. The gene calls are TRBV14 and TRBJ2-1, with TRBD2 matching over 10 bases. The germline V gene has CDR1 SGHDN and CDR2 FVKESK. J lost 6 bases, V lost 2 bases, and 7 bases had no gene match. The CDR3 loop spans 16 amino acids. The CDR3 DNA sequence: TGTGCCAGCAGCCAAAAGTTCGGGACTAGCGTCAATGAGCAGTTCTTC. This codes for CASSQKFGTSVNEQFF.

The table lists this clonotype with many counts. In nucleotides, the CDR3 is TGTGCCAGCAGCCAACCCCCCTTACCCTACACCTTC. Its protein product is CASSQPPLPYTF. The chain uses TRBV2 and TRBJ1-2; D ambiguous. V lost 6 bases to trimming and J lost 10 bases, with 15 bases between them. The CDR3 covers 12 residues. Per germline, CDR1 SNHLY and CDR2 FYNNEI.

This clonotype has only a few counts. This chain's CDR3 is CASSLSGIRGETQYF. The CDR3 nucleotides read TGTGCCAGCAGCTTATCCGGGATCAGAGGAGAGACCCAGTACTTC. V usage is TRBV7-9 and J usage is TRBJ2-5; TRBD2 might be the D (5 bases). The CDR3 extends over 15 amino acids. Germline values: CDR1 SEHNR, CDR2 FQNEAQ (reference sequence). Trimming cost V 2 bases and J 4 bases, with 14 bases left between them.

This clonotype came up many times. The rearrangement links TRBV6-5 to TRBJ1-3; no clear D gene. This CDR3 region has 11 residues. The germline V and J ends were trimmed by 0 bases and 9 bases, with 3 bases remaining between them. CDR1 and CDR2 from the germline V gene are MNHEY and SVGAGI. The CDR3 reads CASSYSGTIYF. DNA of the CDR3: TGTGCCAGCAGTTACTCCGGCACCATATATTTT.

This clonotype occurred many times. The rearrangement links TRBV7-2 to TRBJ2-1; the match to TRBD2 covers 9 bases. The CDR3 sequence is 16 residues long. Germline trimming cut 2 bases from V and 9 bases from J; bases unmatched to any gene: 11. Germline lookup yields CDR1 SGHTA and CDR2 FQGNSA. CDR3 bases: TGTGCCAGCAGCTTAATTTGGCGGGAGGGCCTGGGTGAGCAGTTCTTC. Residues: CASSLIWREGLGEQFF. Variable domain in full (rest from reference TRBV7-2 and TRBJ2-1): GAGVSQSPSNKVTEKGKDVELRCDPISGHTALYWYRQSLGQGLEFLIYFQGNSAPDKSGLPSDRFSAERTGGSVSTLTIQRTQQEDSAVYLCASSLIWREGLGEQFFGPGTRLTVL.

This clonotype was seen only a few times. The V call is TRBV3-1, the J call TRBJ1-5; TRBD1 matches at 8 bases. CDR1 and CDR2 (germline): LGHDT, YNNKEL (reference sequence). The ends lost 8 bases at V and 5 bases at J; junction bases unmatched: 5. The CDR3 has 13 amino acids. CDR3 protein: CASGDRTDQPQHF. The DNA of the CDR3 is TGTGCCAGCGGGGACAGGACCGATCAGCCCCAGCATTTT. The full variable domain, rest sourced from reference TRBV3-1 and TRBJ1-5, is DTAVSQTPKYLVTQMGNDKSIKCEQNLGHDTMYWYKQDSKKFLKIMFSYNNKELIINETVPNRFSPKSPDKAHLNLHINSLELGDSAVYFCASGDRTDQPQHFGDGTRLSIL.